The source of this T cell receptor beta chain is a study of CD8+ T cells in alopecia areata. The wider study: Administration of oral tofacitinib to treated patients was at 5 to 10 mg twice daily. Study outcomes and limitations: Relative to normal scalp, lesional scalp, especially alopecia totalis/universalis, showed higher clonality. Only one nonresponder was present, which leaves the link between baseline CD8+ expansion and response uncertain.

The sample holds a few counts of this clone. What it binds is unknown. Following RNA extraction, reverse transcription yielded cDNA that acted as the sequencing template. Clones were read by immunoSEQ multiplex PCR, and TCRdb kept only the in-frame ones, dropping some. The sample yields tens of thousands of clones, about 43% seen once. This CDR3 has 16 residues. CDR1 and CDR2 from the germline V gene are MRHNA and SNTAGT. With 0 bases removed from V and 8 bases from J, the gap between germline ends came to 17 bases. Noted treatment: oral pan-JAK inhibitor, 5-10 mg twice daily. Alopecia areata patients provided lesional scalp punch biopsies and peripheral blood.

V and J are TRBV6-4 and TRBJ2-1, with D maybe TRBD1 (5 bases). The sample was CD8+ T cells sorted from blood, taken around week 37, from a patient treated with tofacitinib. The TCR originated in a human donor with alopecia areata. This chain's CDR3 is CASSDSAGMVRDEQFF. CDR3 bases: TGTGCCAGCAGTGACTCGGCAGGGATGGTCAGGGATGAGCAGTTCTTC.